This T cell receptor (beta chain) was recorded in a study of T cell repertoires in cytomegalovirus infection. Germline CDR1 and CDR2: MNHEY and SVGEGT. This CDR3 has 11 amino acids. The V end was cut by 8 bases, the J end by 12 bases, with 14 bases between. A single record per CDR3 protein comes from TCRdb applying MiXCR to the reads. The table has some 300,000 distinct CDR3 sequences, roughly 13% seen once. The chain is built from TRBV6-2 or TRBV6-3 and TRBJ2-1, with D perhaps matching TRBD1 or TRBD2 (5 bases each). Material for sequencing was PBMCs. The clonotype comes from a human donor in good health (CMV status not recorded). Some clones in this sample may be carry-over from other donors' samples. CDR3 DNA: TGTGCCAGCGGACTCGGTGGGGGGCAGTTCTTC. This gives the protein CASGLGGGQFF.